This is a list of T cell receptor beta chains from one sample in a study of blood T cells in healthy people across ages. Using its own MiXCR run on the 5' RACE reads, TCRdb lists one record per CDR3 protein. The sample contains 800,000 to 950,000 distinct CDR3 sequences, 35% to 40% of which appear only once. Sequenced: blood. Receptor source: a young man in good health. Each CDR3 is given with its conserved first and last residue. Fields, in order: V gene, J gene, clone size, D gene, CDR3 protein, CDR3 DNA. The D gene is left open where the match is weak. A clone size is listed for some rows: how often the clone was seen (once, few, many), or a class if it is expanded.

TRBV12-3/TRBV12-4	TRBJ2-7	.	.	CASSTDYNEQYF	TGTGCCAGCAGTACGGACTACAATGAGCAGTACTTC
TRBV21-1	TRBJ2-7	.	.	CASSKGQGALNEQYF	TGTGCCAGCAGCAAAGGACAGGGGGCTCTTAACGAGCAGTACTTC
TRBV20-1	TRBJ2-7	many	.	CSARLDHEQYF	TGCAGTGCCAGACTTGATCACGAGCAGTACTTC
TRBV7-2	TRBJ1-1	many	.	CASSSSTVNTEAFF	TGTGCCAGCAGCTCATCAACAGTGAACACTGAAGCTTTCTTT
TRBV5-1	TRBJ2-3	.	.	CASSGWGPDTQYF	TGCGCCAGCAGCGGGTGGGGCCCAGATACGCAGTATTTT
TRBV29-1	TRBJ2-7	.	TRBD1	CSARVPDRGYEQYF	TGCAGCGCGCGAGTTCCGGACAGGGGCTACGAGCAGTACTTC
TRBV7-2	TRBJ2-7	.	.	CASSLSSREQYF	TGTGCCAGCAGCTTATCTTCCCGCGAGCAGTACTTC
TRBV30	TRBJ2-5	few	.	CAWSGRQGSSEQYF	TGTGCCTGGAGTGGCCGCCAGGGGAGTAGTGAGCAGTACTTC
TRBV7-2	TRBJ2-7	.	.	CASSHTGRPTYEQYF	TGTGCCAGCAGCCATACGGGACGGCCTACCTACGAGCAGTACTTC
TRBV5-1	TRBJ1-2	.	TRBD1	CASSLSPGQIYGYTF	TGCGCCAGCAGCTTGTCCCCGGGACAGATCTATGGCTACACCTTC
TRBV10-3	TRBJ2-3	.	.	CAISEGGGGPDTQYF	TGTGCCATCAGTGAAGGAGGGGGAGGGCCAGATACGCAGTATTTT
TRBV20-1	TRBJ2-5	.	.	CSASKVGGQETQYF	TGCAGTGCTAGCAAGGTCGGAGGACAAGAGACCCAGTACTTC
TRBV20-1	TRBJ1-2	many	TRBD1	CSARMRDSTYGYTF	TGCAGTGCTAGAATGCGGGACAGCACCTATGGCTACACCTTC
TRBV27	TRBJ1-4	few	.	CASSEGYPTNAGLFF	TGTGCCAGCAGTGAGGGCTACCCAACTAATGCGGGACTGTTTTTT
TRBV27	TRBJ1-6	many	.	CASSAGNSPLHF	TGTGCCAGCTCAGCCGGGAATTCACCCCTCCACTTT
TRBV12-3/TRBV12-4	TRBJ2-7	.	.	CAGSLSAGTEYFEQYF	TGTGCCGGCAGTTTGAGCGCCGGGACCGAATACTTCGAGCAGTACTTC
TRBV7-9	TRBJ1-1	many	.	CASSLASSGGEAFF	TGTGCCAGCAGCTTAGCTTCGAGTGGGGGTGAAGCTTTCTTT
TRBV15	TRBJ2-6	.	.	CATSRHPGSGANVLTF	TGTGCCACCAGCCGACACCCAGGGTCTGGGGCCAACGTCCTGACTTTC
TRBV7-9	TRBJ2-3	.	TRBD2	CASTPGGSSTDTQYF	TGTGCCAGCACCCCGGGGGGGTCTAGCACAGATACGCAGTATTTT
TRBV20-1	TRBJ1-5	.	.	CSATRGNSNQPQHF	TGCAGTGCTACCCGGGGGAATAGCAATCAGCCCCAGCATTTT
TRBV2	TRBJ2-2	few	TRBD1	CASRNRGRDTGELFF	TGTGCCAGCAGGAACAGGGGGCGCGACACCGGGGAGCTGTTTTTT
TRBV20-1	TRBJ1-1	.	.	CSAEGGNTEAFF	TGCAGTGCGGAAGGGGGGAACACTGAAGCTTTCTTT
TRBV30	TRBJ2-1	.	TRBD2	CAWGLAGGYNEQFF	TGTGCCTGGGGGCTAGCGGGGGGTTACAATGAGCAGTTCTTC
TRBV6-5	TRBJ2-5	many	.	CASSYSRWETQYF	TGTGCCAGCAGTTATAGCAGATGGGAGACCCAGTACTTC
TRBV12-5	TRBJ2-3	many	.	CASGLDTTDTQYF	TGTGCTAGTGGGCTCGACACCACAGATACGCAGTATTTT
TRBV12-3/TRBV12-4	TRBJ1-5	few	TRBD1	CASSYGQVGEPQHF	TGTGCCAGCAGTTACGGACAGGTCGGGGAGCCCCAGCATTTT
TRBV29-1	TRBJ2-4	.	TRBD1	CNVLGTGVSKNIQYF	TGCAACGTTCTCGGGACAGGGGTGTCCAAAAACATTCAGTACTTC
TRBV29-1	TRBJ2-7	.	TRBD2	CSVEGGTRRLPYF	TGCAGCGTTGAGGGGGGGACCAGACGACTGCCGTACTTC
TRBV10-3	TRBJ2-5	.	TRBD2	CAISEATSVGGTQYF	TGTGCCATCAGTGAAGCGACTAGCGTTGGTGGGACCCAGTACTTC
TRBV15	TRBJ2-1	.	TRBD2	CATSLAGGGYNEQFF	TGTGCCACCAGCCTAGCGGGGGGGGGTTACAATGAGCAGTTCTTC
TRBV5-1	TRBJ1-2	.	.	CASSLAERERYGYTF	TGCGCCAGCAGCTTGGCGGAGCGGGAACGCTATGGCTACACCTTC
TRBV12-5	TRBJ2-7	.	TRBD1	CASGGGQGKIYEQYF	TGTGCTAGTGGTGGAGGACAGGGGAAGATCTACGAGCAGTACTTC
TRBV20-1	TRBJ2-5	few	.	CSAKTQQETQYF	TGCAGTGCTAAAACCCAACAAGAGACCCAGTACTTC
TRBV29-1	TRBJ2-2	.	TRBD2	CSVLDGLARTGGLFF	TGCAGCGTTCTCGACGGACTAGCGCGCACCGGGGGGCTGTTTTTT
TRBV15	TRBJ2-1	many	TRBD1	CATSRPGTGLYNEQFF	TGTGCCACCAGCAGACCCGGGACAGGGCTATACAATGAGCAGTTCTTC
TRBV27	TRBJ2-7	few	.	CASSPNGLSGWNEQYF	TGTGCCAGCAGTCCCAACGGACTAAGCGGCTGGAATGAGCAGTACTTC
TRBV5-4	TRBJ2-1	few	.	CASSYPLGEQFF	TGTGCCAGCAGCTATCCCTTGGGTGAGCAGTTCTTC
TRBV20-1	TRBJ2-7	.	TRBD1	CSAVPGQGYMSSHEQYF	TGCAGTGCCGTACCGGGACAGGGTTACATGAGCTCCCACGAGCAGTACTTC
TRBV12-3/TRBV12-4	TRBJ1-1	many	TRBD1	CASSPWTGGDTEAFF	TGTGCCAGCAGCCCCTGGACAGGGGGCGACACTGAAGCTTTCTTT
TRBV20-1	TRBJ1-4	.	.	CSARDSGAGEKLFF	TGCAGTGCTAGAGATTCAGGGGCCGGTGAAAAACTGTTTTTT
TRBV4-3	TRBJ2-2	few	.	CASSQDRQGGPGELFF	TGCGCCAGCAGCCAAGATCGGCAGGGGGGTCCCGGGGAGCTGTTTTTT
TRBV10-3	TRBJ2-7	few	.	CAIRGAPSDNEQYF	TGTGCCATCAGAGGAGCCCCGTCCGACAATGAGCAGTACTTC
TRBV28	TRBJ1-1	.	TRBD1	CASSSDRGGDTEAFF	TGTGCCAGCAGTTCAGACAGGGGAGGGGACACTGAAGCTTTCTTT
TRBV7-2	TRBJ2-5	.	.	CASSQDLGRFSGFGETQYF	TGTGCCAGCAGCCAAGATTTGGGGCGGTTCTCCGGTTTCGGGGAGACCCAGTACTTC
TRBV16	TRBJ1-4	.	.	CASSQYVGQNEKLFF	TGTGCCAGCAGCCAATATGTTGGGCAGAATGAAAAACTGTTTTTT
TRBV2	TRBJ2-2	few	TRBD2	CASEPETSVTGELFF	TGTGCCAGCGAACCTGAGACTAGCGTCACCGGGGAGCTGTTTTTT
TRBV4-1	TRBJ2-5	few	.	CASSQAGPGLLSETQYF	TGCGCCAGCAGCCAGGCGGGACCGGGACTTCTTAGCGAGACCCAGTACTTC
TRBV6-2/TRBV6-3	TRBJ2-4	few	TRBD1	CASSGDRPPGIQYF	TGTGCCAGCAGTGGGGACAGGCCGCCTGGCATTCAGTACTTC
TRBV13	TRBJ2-7	few	.	CAGSLGSPAQEQYF	TGTGCCGGCAGCTTAGGATCCCCAGCCCAAGAGCAGTACTTC
TRBV5-7	TRBJ2-5	.	TRBD1	CASSFAAGGKTQYF	TGTGCCAGCAGCTTTGCTGCAGGGGGTAAGACCCAGTACTTC
TRBV4-3	TRBJ1-1	few	.	CASSLGAFNTEAFF	TGCGCCAGCAGCCTGGGGGCTTTCAACACTGAAGCTTTCTTT
TRBV7-7	TRBJ2-5	.	.	CASSRADQETQYF	TGTGCCAGCAGCAGGGCGGACCAAGAGACCCAGTACTTC
TRBV12-3/TRBV12-4	TRBJ2-5	few	TRBD2	CASSFRRGGQETQYF	TGTGCCAGCAGTTTTCGGCGGGGGGGACAAGAGACCCAGTACTTC
TRBV9	TRBJ2-5	few	.	CASSPPSARQETQYF	TGTGCCAGCAGCCCCCCGAGCGCCCGCCAAGAGACCCAGTACTTC
TRBV6-6	TRBJ2-2	.	TRBD1	CASWTGDTTGELFF	TGTGCCAGTTGGACAGGGGATACCACCGGGGAGCTGTTTTTT